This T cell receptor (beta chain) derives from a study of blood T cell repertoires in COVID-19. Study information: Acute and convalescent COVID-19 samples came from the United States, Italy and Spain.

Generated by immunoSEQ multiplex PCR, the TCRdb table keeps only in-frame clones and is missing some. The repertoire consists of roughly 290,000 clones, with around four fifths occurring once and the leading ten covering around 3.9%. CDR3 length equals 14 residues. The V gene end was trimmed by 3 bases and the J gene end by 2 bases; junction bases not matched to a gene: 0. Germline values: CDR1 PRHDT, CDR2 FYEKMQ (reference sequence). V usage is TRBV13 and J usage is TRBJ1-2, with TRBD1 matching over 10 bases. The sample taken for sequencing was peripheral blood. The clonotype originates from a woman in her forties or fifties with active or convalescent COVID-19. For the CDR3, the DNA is TGTGCCAGCAGCTTGGGACAGGGGAACTATGGCTACACCTTC. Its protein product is CASSLGQGNYGYTF.